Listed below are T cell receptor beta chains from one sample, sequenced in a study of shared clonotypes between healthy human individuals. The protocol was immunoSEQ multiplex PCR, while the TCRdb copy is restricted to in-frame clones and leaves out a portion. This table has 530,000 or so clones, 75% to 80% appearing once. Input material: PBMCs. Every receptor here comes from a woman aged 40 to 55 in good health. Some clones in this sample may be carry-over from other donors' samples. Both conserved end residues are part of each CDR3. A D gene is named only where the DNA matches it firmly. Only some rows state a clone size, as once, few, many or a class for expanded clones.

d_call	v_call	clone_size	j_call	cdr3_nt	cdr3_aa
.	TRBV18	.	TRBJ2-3	TGTGCCAGCTCACCACGCGGGGCGTACGCAGATACGCAGTATTTT	CASSPRGAYADTQYF
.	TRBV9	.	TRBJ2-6	TGTGCCAGCAGCGTAAAAAGTCCAGGCGCTGAGGGTCGTGGGGCCAACGTCCTGACTTTC	CASSVKSPGAEGRGANVLTF
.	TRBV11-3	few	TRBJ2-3	TGTGCCAGCAGCCCGGATGGCGTTACGCAGTATTTT	CASSPDGVTQYF
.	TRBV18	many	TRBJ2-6	TGTGCCAGCTCACCAGAGTTCTCTGGGGCCAACGTCCTGACTTTC	CASSPEFSGANVLTF
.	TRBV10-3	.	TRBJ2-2	TGTGCCATCAGTGAGCAACATATGAACACCGGGGAGCTGTTTTTT	CAISEQHMNTGELFF
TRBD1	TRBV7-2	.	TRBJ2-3	TGTGCCAGCAGCTCCGACAGGGGCGGTGTGGCAGATACGCAGTATTTT	CASSSDRGGVADTQYF
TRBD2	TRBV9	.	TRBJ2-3	TGTGCCAGCAGCGTAGCGGGACTAGCGGGAATCACAGATACGCAGTATTTT	CASSVAGLAGITDTQYF
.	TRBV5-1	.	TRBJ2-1	TGCGCCAGCAGCTTGAAAGGGAATGAGCAGTTCTTC	CASSLKGNEQFF
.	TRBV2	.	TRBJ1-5	TGTGCCAGCAGTACACTGGAGGATCAGCCCCAGCATTTT	CASSTLEDQPQHF
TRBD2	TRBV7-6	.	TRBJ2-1	TGTGCCAGCAGCTTAGTACTAGCGGGAGTTGATGAGCAGTTCTTC	CASSLVLAGVDEQFF